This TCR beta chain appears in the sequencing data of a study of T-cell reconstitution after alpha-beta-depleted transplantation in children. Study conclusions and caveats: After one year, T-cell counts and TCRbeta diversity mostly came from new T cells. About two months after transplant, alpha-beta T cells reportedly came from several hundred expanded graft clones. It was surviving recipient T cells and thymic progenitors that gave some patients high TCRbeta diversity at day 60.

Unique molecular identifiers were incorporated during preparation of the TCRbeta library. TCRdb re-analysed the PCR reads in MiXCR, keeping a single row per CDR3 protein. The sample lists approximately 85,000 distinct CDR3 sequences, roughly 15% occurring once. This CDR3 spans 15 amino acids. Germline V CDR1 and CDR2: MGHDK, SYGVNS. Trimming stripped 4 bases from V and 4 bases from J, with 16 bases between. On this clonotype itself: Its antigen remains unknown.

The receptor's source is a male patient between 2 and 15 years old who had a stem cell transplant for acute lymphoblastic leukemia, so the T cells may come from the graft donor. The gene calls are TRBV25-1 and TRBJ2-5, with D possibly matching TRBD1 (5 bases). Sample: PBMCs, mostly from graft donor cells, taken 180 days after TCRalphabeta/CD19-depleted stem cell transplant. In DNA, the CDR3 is TGTGCCAGCAGTGCCCCCGGCAGGGCCCCAGAGACCCAGTACTTC. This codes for CASSAPGRAPETQYF.